This entry lists 11 T cell receptor beta chains sequenced from one sample in a study of a mutant IDH1 vaccine in newly diagnosed glioma. Described time point: week 35, safety follow-up. It was 300 ug of mutant IDH1 20-mer peptide that made up each vaccine dose, given with topical imiquimod. The antigens for these receptors are not known. Assay: immunoSEQ multiplex PCR; the TCRdb copy retains only in-frame clones and omits some. The sample gives about 41,000 clones, more than 80% of which show up once; around 1.5% is in the top ten. The sample was PBMCs, taken from a glioma patient whose treatment included an IDH1 peptide vaccine. The source of these receptors is a man aged 40-49 years with glioma.

CDR3 loop: CASTPGTANTEAFF. The CDR3 nucleotides read TGCGCCAGCACCCCCGGGACAGCGAACACTGAAGCTTTCTTT. The rearrangement links TRBV4-3 to TRBJ1-1, with 7 bases aligning to TRBD1. The CDR3 sequence is 14 residues long. CDR1 LGHNA and CDR2 YSLEER come from the germline V gene. With V trimmed by 7 bases and J by 1 base, 6 bases remained unmatched.

V gene TRBV7-6 combines with J gene TRBJ2-7; the D gene is possibly TRBD1 (7 bases). The CDR3 runs to 14 residues. Germline V gene sequence: CDR1 SGHVS, CDR2 FNYEAQ. The V end lost 1 base, the J end lost 4 bases, and 11 bases lay between the germline ends. This CDR3 reads CASSLGQGGYEQYV. CDR3 bases: TGTGCCAGCAGCTTAGGGCAGGGGGGTTACGAGCAGTACGTC.

This CDR3 is CASSFSIGNTEAFF. As DNA, the CDR3 is TGTGCCAGCAGCTTTTCGATAGGGAACACTGAAGCTTTCTTT. The chain recombines TRBV5-4 with TRBJ1-1; no clear D gene. CDR3 length equals 14 residues. Trimming removed 2 bases from V and 1 base from J, with 9 bases in between. CDR1 and CDR2 (germline): SGHNT, YYREEE (reference sequence).

CDR3 residues: CASSRQGAGGSTDTQYF. CDR3 sequence (DNA): TGTGCCAGCAGCAGACAAGGGGCAGGCGGGAGCACAGATACGCAGTATTTT. The J gene is TRBJ2-3, the V gene TRBV7-2; D possibly uses TRBD1 or TRBD2 (5 bases each). CDR1 and CDR2 (germline): SGHTA, FQGNSA. The CDR3 covers 17 residues. The V end was cut by 5 bases, the J end by 0 bases, with 18 bases between.

The chain is built from TRBV7-2 and TRBJ1-2; D possibly corresponds to TRBD1 (5 bases). Deletions cut 1 base from V and 6 bases from J, with 18 bases between. Germline CDR1 is SGHTA and CDR2 is FQGNSA. This CDR3 contains 16 residues. For the CDR3, the DNA is TGTGCCAGCAGCTTAGATTTTGGCAGGGCGGTGGATGGCTACACCTTC. Its translation: CASSLDFGRAVDGYTF. Using reference TRBV7-2 and TRBJ1-2 for the parts outside the CDR3, the full variable domain is GAGVSQSPSNKVTEKGKDVELRCDPISGHTALYWYRQSLGQGLEFLIYFQGNSAPDKSGLPSDRFSAERTGGSVSTLTIQRTQQEDSAVYLCASSLDFGRAVDGYTFGSGTRLTVV.

The V gene is TRBV29-1, the J gene TRBJ2-1; D is unresolved. V lost 4 bases and J 8 bases, leaving 6 bases between the germline ends. The CDR3 runs 10 residues. Germline V gives CDR1 SQVTM, CDR2 ANQGSEA. CDR3 loop: CSVAEYEQFF. DNA for the CDR3: TGCAGCGTTGCCGAGTATGAGCAGTTCTTC.

J is TRBJ2-7 and V is TRBV5-1, with 9 nucleotides matching TRBD1. The CDR3 runs 15 residues. Germline trimming cut 0 bases from V and 3 bases from J; bases unmatched to any gene: 4. Germline lookup yields CDR1 SGHRS and CDR2 YFSETQ. The CDR3 sequence is CASSLDPGQGYEQYF. The CDR3 bases are TGCGCCAGCAGCTTGGACCCGGGACAGGGCTACGAGCAGTACTTC.

The chain is built from TRBV19 and TRBJ1-2; 10 positions agree with TRBD1. This CDR3 is built from 17 residues. J lost 6 bases, V lost 5 bases, and 15 bases had no gene match. Per the germline V gene, CDR1 is LNHDA and CDR2 is SQIVND (reference sequence). DNA for the CDR3: TGTGCCAGTAGTCTTTCTGCCGGGACAGGGGATACTAATGGCTACACCTTC. As protein: CASSLSAGTGDTNGYTF.

The chain has TRBV7-6 and TRBJ2-1, with 8 bases that match TRBD1. The CDR3 loop spans 17 amino acids. J was trimmed by 4 bases and V by 4 bases; bases with no gene match: 12. Germline lookup yields CDR1 SGHVS and CDR2 FNYEAQ. The CDR3 sequence is CASSWKTGDRAYNEQFF. The CDR3 region has the DNA TGTGCCAGCAGCTGGAAGACAGGGGATCGGGCTTACAATGAGCAGTTCTTC.

The rearrangement uses TRBV4-3 and TRBJ2-6; D unresolved. V lost 0 bases, J lost 4 bases, and 13 bases lay in between. Germline V gene lookup returns CDR1 LGHNA and CDR2 YSLEER. The CDR3 totals 17 residues. Here the CDR3 DNA reads TGCGCCAGCAGCCAAGACCTGGAAGTAGGAGGGGCCAACGTCCTGACTTTC. Translation: CASSQDLEVGGANVLTF.

This sequence joins TRBV10-3 and TRBJ1-4; D unclear. Germline V gives CDR1 ENHRY, CDR2 SYGVKD. The CDR3 is 13 amino acids. Trimming shortened V by 3 bases and J by 11 bases, and 13 bases separated the two germline ends. CDR3 in DNA: TGTGCCATCAGTGATGTCGGGGTCCAGAAACTGTTTTTT. This translates into CAISDVGVQKLFF.